The clone carrying this TCR beta chain came up once. Its cognate antigen is unknown. V lost 1 base to trimming and J lost 2 bases, with 9 bases between them. This CDR3 is built from 14 residues. Germline V gives CDR1 KGHSH, CDR2 LQKENI. This sample stems from a study of T cells in tuberculosis. General study points: Active tuberculosis patients had shorter CDR3-alpha; the beta difference was nonsignificant. Smaller distances to GMM-specific TCRs suggested their expansion in active tuberculosis.

The protocol was immunoSEQ multiplex PCR, while the TCRdb copy is restricted to in-frame clones and leaves out a portion. The sample consists of about 33,000 clones, under 95% of them appearing once. Sequences were obtained from PBMCs. The clonotype comes from a donor aged 10-30 years with latent tuberculosis or without tuberculosis infection. Some clones in this sample may be carry-over from other donors' samples. The V call is TRBV18, the J call TRBJ2-7; a possible D gene is TRBD1 (6 bases). The CDR3 is CASSPQDRTYEQYF. DNA of the CDR3: TGTGCCAGCTCACCACAGGACAGAACCTACGAGCAGTACTTC.